This TCR beta chain was documented in a study of blood T cell repertoires in COVID-19. Across the study: The United States, Italy and Spain were the sources of the acute and convalescent COVID-19 samples. T cells, B-cell-depleted T cells, or PBMCs provided the cDNA or gDNA that served as material.

CDR3 size: 15 residues. Germline loops: CDR1 LNHDA, CDR2 SQIVND (reference sequence). V was clipped by 5 bases and J by 3 bases, with 14 bases between them. In the original processing: Reference gene primer amplification yielded estimated nucleated cell counts. TCRdb's copy holds only in-frame clones and misses some; the assay was immunoSEQ multiplex PCR. V and J calls and clone size are those listed in that table; D and trimming were worked out from the DNA. The repertoire holds under 250,000 clones, over 80% seen once, with roughly 27% in the top ten. Input material: peripheral blood. This sequence was found in a man aged 35 to 55 with acute or convalescent COVID-19. V and J are TRBV19 and TRBJ2-1; maybe TRBD2 (6 bases). The CDR3 DNA reads TGTGCCAGTAGTTCCGGAGGGCCGGGCTACAATGAGCAGTTCTTC. It translates to CASSSGGPGYNEQFF.